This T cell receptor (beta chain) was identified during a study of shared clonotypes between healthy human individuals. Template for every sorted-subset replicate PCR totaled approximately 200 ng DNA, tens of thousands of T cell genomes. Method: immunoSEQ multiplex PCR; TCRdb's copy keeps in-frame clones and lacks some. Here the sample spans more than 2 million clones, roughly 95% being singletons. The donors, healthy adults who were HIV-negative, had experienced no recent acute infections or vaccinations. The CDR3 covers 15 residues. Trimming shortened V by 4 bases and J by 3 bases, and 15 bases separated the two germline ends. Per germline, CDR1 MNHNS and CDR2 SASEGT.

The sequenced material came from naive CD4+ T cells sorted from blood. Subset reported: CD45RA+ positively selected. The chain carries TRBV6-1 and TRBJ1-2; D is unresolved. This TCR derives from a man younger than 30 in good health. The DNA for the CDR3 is TGTGCCAGCAGTGGGTCGGGCCGTGGGGACTATGGCTACACCTTC. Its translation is CASSGSGRGDYGYTF.